Below are 12 T cell receptor beta chains sequenced from a single sample in a study of control samples from healthy donors and cancer patients (dated by TCRdb to about 2020). Library generation was performed with the immunoSEQ multiplex PCR assay. This is the immuneACCESS table as TCRdb keeps it, with only in-frame sequences that have V and J called. A part of the clones is gone; compared with another copy, unresolved V genes explain less than half, and the rest is unexplained. Within this sample are around 110,000 clones, with roughly 92% of them counted one time only. The biggest ten clones account for less than 3.5% of the sample. The sample consisted of blood. These receptors were obtained from a man between 25 and 39 years old in good health.

This chain connects TRBV14 to TRBJ2-1, with TRBD2 as a possible D gene (6 bases). Germline lookup yields CDR1 SGHDN and CDR2 FVKESK. V was cut by 6 bases and J by 9 bases, with 15 bases left in between. There are 13 residues in the CDR3. CDR3 in amino acids: CASRRRLDGEQFF. The CDR3 DNA reads TGTGCCAGCAGGAGGCGACTAGACGGTGAGCAGTTCTTC.

The V call is TRBV27, the J call TRBJ1-5; D perhaps matches TRBD1 (5 bases). The CDR3 has 15 residues. CDR1 and CDR2 (germline): MNHEY, SMNVEV (reference sequence). Deletions cut 1 base from V and 4 bases from J, with 11 bases between. Written as DNA, the CDR3 is TGTGCCAGCAGTTTATATAGGGGAGGGAATCAGCCCCAGCATTTT. Translation gives CASSLYRGGNQPQHF.

CDR3 sequence (DNA): TGTGCCAGCAGCCTTCCATCGGGACAGGAGCACTATGGCTACACCTTC. The encoded protein is CASSLPSGQEHYGYTF. The V and J genes are TRBV3-1 (or the pseudogene TRBV3-2) and TRBJ1-2; TRBD1 matches at 8 bases. The CDR3 has 16 residues. V gave up 4 bases and J gave up 3 bases; unmatched junction bases: 10. Germline V lookup: CDR1 LGHDT, CDR2 YNNKEL (reference sequence).

The genes are TRBV18 and TRBJ1-4, with 10 bases identical to TRBD1. V was clipped by 3 bases and J by 7 bases; unmatched bases: 5. The CDR3 length is 15 residues. Germline CDR1 is KGHSH and CDR2 is LQKENI. This chain's CDR3 is CASSPGQGRGEKLFF. The DNA for the CDR3 is TGTGCCAGCTCACCGGGACAGGGGAGAGGTGAAAAACTGTTTTTT.

This clone appeared a few times. The chain employs TRBV18 and TRBJ1-2; TRBD1 aligns across 7 bases. CDR1 is KGHSH, CDR2 LQKENI, per germline. The trim removed 4 bases at V and 6 bases at J, leaving 14 bases unmatched. This CDR3 region has 16 residues. CDR3 nucleotide sequence: TGTGCCAGCTCACAATCAACTACACAGGGGAGGGATGGCTACACCTTC. This sequence encodes CASSQSTTQGRDGYTF.

The J gene is TRBJ1-3, the V gene TRBV9; the match to TRBD1 covers 10 bases. Germline V gene lookup returns CDR1 SGDLS and CDR2 YYNGEE. The CDR3 is 17 amino acids. The V and J ends lost 3 bases and 1 base, in that order; junction bases with no gene match: 7. CDR3 protein: CASSAPGQGISGNTIYF. Written as DNA, the CDR3 is TGTGCCAGCAGCGCTCCGGGACAGGGGATTTCTGGAAACACCATATATTTT.

The V gene is TRBV6-1, the J gene TRBJ1-6, with D uncertain. Germline values: CDR1 MNHNS, CDR2 SASEGT. With 1 base removed from V and 7 bases from J, the gap between germline ends came to 11 bases. CDR3 size: 15 residues. CDR3 region: CASSEVVQTNSPLHF. CDR3 sequence (DNA): TGTGCCAGCAGTGAAGTCGTACAGACGAATTCACCCCTCCACTTT.

The rearrangement uses TRBV10-2 and TRBJ2-5, with 15 bases identical to TRBD2. Germline V gives CDR1 WSHSY, CDR2 SAAADI. The CDR3 extends over 15 amino acids. V trimming: 6 bases; J trimming: 2 bases; junction bases outside the gene matches: 1. CDR3 protein: CASRGLAGGQETQYF. CDR3 DNA: TGCGCCAGCAGGGGACTAGCGGGGGGACAAGAGACCCAGTACTTC.

As DNA, the CDR3 is TGTGCCACCAGGCAGACTAACACTGAAGCTTTCTTT. It yields the protein CATRQTNTEAFF. The rearrangement uses TRBV10-3 and TRBJ1-1; no firm D call. CDR3 size: 12 residues. V lost 10 bases to trimming and J lost 2 bases, with 11 bases between them. Germline loops: CDR1 ENHRY, CDR2 SYGVKD.

V usage is TRBV3-1 (or the pseudogene TRBV3-2) and J usage is TRBJ1-1; D is unclear. CDR3 size: 20 residues. Germline CDR1 is LGHDT and CDR2 is YNNKEL (reference sequence). V was cut by 4 bases and J by 0 bases, with 27 bases left in between. This chain's CDR3 is CASSPTNSYWSTQMNTEAFF. For the CDR3, the DNA is TGTGCCAGCAGCCCCACTAACTCATATTGGAGTACCCAAATGAACACTGAAGCTTTCTTT.

The genes are TRBV27 and TRBJ2-7; tentative D call: TRBD1 (6 bases). CDR3 length equals 15 residues. V lost 4 bases and J lost 2, with 15 bases in between. Germline V CDR1 and CDR2: MNHEY, SMNVEV (reference sequence). The CDR3 sequence is CASSSPRAGAYEQYF. In DNA, the CDR3 is TGTGCCAGCAGTTCCCCTCGGGCAGGGGCCTACGAGCAGTACTTC.

This chain links TRBV11-2 with TRBJ1-3; D gene uncertain. Germline CDR1 and CDR2: SGHAT and FQNNGV. Trimming took 5 bases from V and 6 from J, leaving 14 bases between them. CDR3 length: 14 residues. The CDR3 protein is CASSQRYQENTIYF. CDR3 bases: TGTGCCAGCAGCCAGAGGTACCAGGAAAACACCATATATTTT.